Presented here are 30 T cell receptor beta chains from one specimen sequenced in a study of blood T cells in healthy people across ages. With a J-beta primer mix and a sample-barcoded 5' primer, a second PCR ran roughly 6 to 11 cycles. Each CDR3 protein gets one entry after TCRdb re-called the 5' RACE reads with MiXCR. The repertoire has about 830,000 distinct CDR3 sequences, 55% to 70% of them found once; the top ten carry 20% to 25%. Input material: blood. All receptors come from a man in his thirties or forties in good health.

The V call is TRBV20-1, the J call TRBJ2-5, with unresolved D. Trimming shortened V by 4 bases and J by 2 bases, and 17 bases separated the two germline ends. This CDR3 is built from 15 residues. The germline gives CDR1 DFQATT, CDR2 SNEGSKA (reference sequence). The CDR3 spells CSAILTAVAQETQYF. The CDR3 DNA reads TGCAGTGCTATCCTGACGGCGGTTGCTCAAGAGACCCAGTACTTC.

Of note for this clonotype: Relative to the germline gene, one junction end is altered; a read error may explain this. CDR3: CVSSGRSYEQYF. CDR3 bases: TGTGTCAGCAGCGGACGCTCCTACGAGCAGTACTTC. The J gene is TRBJ2-7, the V gene TRBV6-5; weak D call: TRBD2 (5 bases). This CDR3 spans 12 amino acids. Per germline, CDR1 MNHEY and CDR2 SVGAGI.

A word on this clonotype: A much larger clone lies a single base off, so this may be a read error. The chain joins TRBV25-1 to TRBJ2-1; D is unresolved. Germline-derived CDR1 and CDR2 are MGHDK and SYGVNS. CDR3 length equals 16 residues. CDR3 protein: CASSELGGLGYNEPFF. The CDR3 DNA sequence: TGTGCCAGCAGTGAATTGGGTGGTCTCGGGTACAATGAGCCGTTCTTC.

In its sample, this clonotype was seen many times. V usage is TRBV11-3 and J usage is TRBJ2-5; no firm D call. Germline-derived CDR1 and CDR2 are SGHNT and YENEEA. The CDR3 consists of 14 residues. Trimming removed 6 bases at V and 2 bases at J, with 13 bases between. The CDR3 nucleotides read TGTGCCAGCAGTCTCAACGGCCTACAAGAGACCCAGTACTTC. Translated: CASSLNGLQETQYF.

The chain is built from TRBV3-1 and TRBJ1-1; no clear D. This CDR3 comprises 15 residues. CDR1 is LGHDT, CDR2 YNNKEL, per germline (reference sequence). Trimming cost V 1 base and J 4 bases, with 13 bases left between them. For the CDR3, the DNA is TGTGCCAGCAGCCAAGGTGGTAGAGGGTTCACTGAAGCTTTCTTT. It encodes CASSQGGRGFTEAFF.

V gene TRBV18 combines with J gene TRBJ2-1, with D perhaps matching TRBD2 (6 bases). The germline V and J ends were trimmed by 1 base and 7 bases, with 14 bases remaining between them. The CDR3 is 15 residues long. Per the germline V gene, CDR1 is KGHSH and CDR2 is LQKENI. CDR3 nucleotide sequence: TGTGCCAGCTCACCACTACGGGAGACCGGTAATGAGCAGTTCTTC. Protein: CASSPLRETGNEQFF.

This clonotype was counted only a few times. The chain joins TRBV27 to TRBJ2-4; no reliable D call. This CDR3 contains 13 residues. The germline CDR1 and CDR2 sequences are MNHEY and SMNVEV (reference sequence). Trimming took 0 bases from V and 7 from J, leaving 7 bases between them. The CDR3 DNA is TGTGCCAGCAGTTTATCGGCGGTTAACATTCAGTACTTC. This gives the protein CASSLSAVNIQYF.

This CDR3 is CSAVGGISSSYEQYF. CDR3 coding DNA: TGCAGTGCCGTGGGGGGAATAAGTAGCTCCTACGAGCAGTACTTC. The gene calls are TRBV20-1 and TRBJ2-7, with D perhaps TRBD2 (6 bases). This CDR3 region has 15 residues. Between the trimmed V and J ends, which lost 6 bases and 0 bases, there was a span of 18 bases. Germline V CDR1 and CDR2: DFQATT, SNEGSKA (reference sequence).

V gene TRBV7-2 combines with J gene TRBJ2-3; no reliable D call. The ends were cut back, 7 bases at V and 3 bases at J, with 11 bases in the middle. Germline V lookup: CDR1 SGHTA, CDR2 FQGNSA. The CDR3 sequence is 13 residues long. The CDR3 region is CASTEISTDTQYF. CDR3 coding DNA: TGTGCCAGCACCGAGATTAGTACAGATACGCAGTATTTT.

The chain is built from TRBV12-3 or TRBV12-4 and TRBJ2-1; 11 nucleotides line up with TRBD2. CDR3 length equals 14 residues. V trimming: 3 bases; J trimming: 9 bases; junction bases outside the gene matches: 4. The CDR3 DNA is TGTGCCAGCAGTTTTAGCGGGAGGGCCGTTGAGCAGTTCTTC. This gives the protein CASSFSGRAVEQFF.

The V call is TRBV3-1, the J call TRBJ2-7; D gene uncertain. This CDR3 spans 12 amino acids. Germline CDR1 reads LGHDT; CDR2 reads YNNKEL (reference sequence). V shed 1 base and J shed 6 bases, with 7 bases lying between them. CDR3 protein: CASSQAGCEQYF. The CDR3, as DNA: TGTGCCAGCAGCCAAGCCGGATGCGAGCAGTACTTC.

The chain is built from TRBV5-5 and TRBJ1-5, with TRBD1 matching over 7 bases. CDR1 and CDR2 (germline): SGHKS, YYEKEE (reference sequence). After removal of 3 bases from V and 7 bases from J, the junction contained 4 bases not matched to a gene. There are 13 residues in the CDR3. DNA for the CDR3: TGTGCCAGCAGCTGGGACAGCGGGCAGCCCCAGCATTTT. Amino acids: CASSWDSGQPQHF.

The chain recombines TRBV28 with TRBJ2-5, with TRBD2 identical over 9 bases. Judging by the DNA end, TRBJ2-7 fits better; the J call may be wrong. This CDR3 contains 13 residues. Germline lookup yields CDR1 MDHEN and CDR2 SYDVKM. CDR3 DNA sequence: TGTGCCAGCAGTTTAGCGACTAGCGGCGAGCAGTACTTC. Its protein is CASSLATSGEQYF.

This clonotype was seen a handful of times. This chain joins TRBV6-5 and TRBJ2-4, with 9 bases that match TRBD1. This CDR3 region has 13 residues. Germline trimming cut 4 bases from V and 8 bases from J; bases unmatched to any gene: 3. Per the germline V gene, CDR1 is MNHEY and CDR2 is SVGAGI. The CDR3 here is CASSLGQGDIQYF. DNA of the CDR3: TGTGCCAGCAGTTTGGGACAGGGAGACATTCAGTACTTC.

The rearrangement joins TRBV20-1 to TRBJ2-7; 7 positions match TRBD1. CDR3 length: 14 residues. Germline CDR1 is DFQATT and CDR2 is SNEGSKA (reference sequence). The V and J ends lost 2 bases and 3 bases, in that order; junction bases with no gene match: 7. CDR3 region: CSARHNRGYYEQYF. As DNA, the CDR3 is TGCAGTGCTAGACACAACAGGGGATACTACGAGCAGTACTTC.

The J gene is TRBJ2-5, the V gene TRBV2, with 7 bases aligning to TRBD1. Trimming took 7 bases from V and 11 from J; bases not matched to a gene: 13. CDR1 SNHLY and CDR2 FYNNEI come from the germline V gene. CDR3 length: 13 amino acids. The CDR3 nucleotides are TGTGCCAGCACTGACACAGGGGAGTATGAGCAGTACTTC. Translated: CASTDTGEYEQYF.

The chain is built from TRBV6-1 and TRBJ2-1; 11 bases match TRBD2. Germline trimming cut 3 bases from V and 14 bases from J; bases unmatched to any gene: 12. The CDR3 contains 15 residues. Germline CDR1 is MNHNS and CDR2 is SASEGT. CDR3 loop: CASSDWGTSGSFKFF. The CDR3 DNA sequence: TGTGCCAGCAGTGATTGGGGCACTAGCGGGAGTTTCAAGTTCTTC.

Concerning this clonotype itself: Just one base apart from a much larger clone, this may be a read error. The V and J genes are TRBV10-2 and TRBJ1-2, with TRBD1 matching 8 bases. CDR3 length: 12 residues. Per germline, CDR1 WSHSY and CDR2 SAAADI. The CDR3 bases are TGCACCAGCAGGAAGACAGGGGACGGCTACACCTTC. Translated, it gives CTSRKTGDGYTF.

CDR3 loop: CSASAQGAFYGYTF. CDR3 in DNA: TGCAGTGCTAGTGCACAGGGGGCATTCTATGGCTACACCTTC. The chain is built from TRBV20-1 and TRBJ1-2, with 9 bases that match TRBD1. There are 14 residues in the CDR3. CDR1 DFQATT and CDR2 SNEGSKA come from the germline V gene (reference sequence). With 3 bases clipped from V and 4 bases from J, the junction kept 6 bases outside the gene matches.

V gene TRBV10-2 combines with J gene TRBJ1-4, with TRBD1 as a possible D gene (6 bases). The CDR3 contains 14 residues. Germline V lookup: CDR1 WSHSY, CDR2 SAAADI. V gave up 5 bases and J gave up 7 bases, with 14 bases separating them. The CDR3 DNA sequence: TGCGCCAGCAGTATGGCAGGGGTCGGTGAAAAACTGTTTTTT. Its protein product is CASSMAGVGEKLFF.

The chain carries TRBV25-1 and TRBJ2-2; 8 bases are shared with TRBD1. The CDR3 runs to 17 residues. V dropped 3 bases and J dropped 4; count of bases not matched to a gene: 10. The germline CDR1 and CDR2 sequences are MGHDK and SYGVNS. CDR3 sequence reads: CASSDSDRERITGELFF. The CDR3 DNA reads TGTGCCAGCAGTGACTCGGACAGGGAAAGGATCACCGGGGAGCTGTTTTTT.

V is TRBV7-2 and J is TRBJ2-7; D unresolved. Germline V gene data show CDR1 as SGHTA and CDR2 as FQGNSA. This CDR3 has 14 residues. Deletions cut 5 bases from V and 7 bases from J, with 18 bases between. CDR3 nucleotides: TGTGCCAGCAGCCCCCGGACGGGCACTCGAGAGCAGTACTTC. Its protein is CASSPRTGTREQYF.

The chain employs TRBV29-1 and TRBJ1-1; no firm D call. Germline V CDR1 and CDR2: SQVTM, ANQGSEA. V was clipped by 2 bases and J by 3 bases, with 4 bases between them. This CDR3 comprises 11 residues. The CDR3 DNA reads TGCAGCGTTGAAAGGCACACTGAAGCTTTCTTT. Its translation is CSVERHTEAFF.

The V and J genes are TRBV19 and TRBJ2-5; 8 bases map to TRBD2. This CDR3 has 16 residues. V lost 6 bases, J lost 5 bases, and 14 bases stayed unmatched. CDR1 and CDR2 from the germline V gene are LNHDA and SQIVND (reference sequence). CDR3 sequence (DNA): TGTGCCAGTAGCCCCCCGACTAGCGAGACGGGGGAGACCCAGTACTTC. It specifies CASSPPTSETGETQYF.

About this clonotype: One junction end disagrees with the germline gene, perhaps due to a read error. CDR3 in amino acids: CASSPPERLDTQYF. The DNA for the CDR3 is TGTGCTAGCTCACCCCCGGAGCGGCTAGATACGCAGTATTTT. The chain combines TRBV18 with TRBJ2-3; a weak D match, TRBD2 (5 bases). Germline assignment: CDR1 KGHSH and CDR2 LQKENI. The CDR3 is made up of 14 amino acids.

V and J are TRBV20-1 and TRBJ2-3; TRBD2 agrees at 11 bases. Unmatched junction bases numbered 16, after V lost 6 bases and J lost 2 bases. CDR1 is DFQATT, CDR2 SNEGSKA, per germline (reference sequence). CDR3 length: 18 amino acids. The CDR3 nucleotides are TGCAGTGCAGAGATGGGGCTGACTAGCGGGGACTACACAGATACGCAGTATTTT. This sequence encodes CSAEMGLTSGDYTDTQYF.

The V gene is TRBV27, the J gene TRBJ2-4; 8 bases are a match to TRBD1. Trimming took 2 bases from V and 8 from J; bases not matched to a gene: 5. Germline CDR1 MNHEY, CDR2 SMNVEV (reference sequence). The CDR3 runs 14 residues. For the CDR3, the DNA is TGTGCCAGCAGTTTACAGGGGGCGGCGGACATTCAGTACTTC. Translating gives CASSLQGAADIQYF.

V is TRBV28 and J is TRBJ1-2; D unclear. Germline-derived CDR1 and CDR2 are MDHEN and SYDVKM. This CDR3 spans 11 amino acids. V was clipped by 6 bases and J by 8 bases, with 10 bases between them. The DNA for the CDR3 is TGTGCCAGCAGAGACGGAGGCGGCTACACCTTC. This encodes CASRDGGGYTF.

CDR3 loop: CASSSRGFMGYTF. The DNA for the CDR3 is TGTGCCAGCAGTAGCAGGGGCTTTATGGGCTACACCTTC. The V call is TRBV6-5, the J call TRBJ1-2; the D gene is possibly TRBD1 (6 bases). The CDR3 runs 13 residues. Deletions cut 5 bases from V and 8 bases from J, with 15 bases between. Germline CDR1 MNHEY, CDR2 SVGAGI.

This clonotype was detected ten times or more. The chain recombines TRBV27 with TRBJ2-1; the match to TRBD2 covers 8 bases. This CDR3 has 10 residues. CDR1 and CDR2 (germline): MNHEY, SMNVEV (reference sequence). The CDR3 DNA reads TGTGCGAGCGGGAGAAATGAGCAGTTCTTC. It encodes CASGRNEQFF.